The clone carrying this TCR beta chain was counted only a few times. Its specificity is unknown. V gave up 1 base and J gave up 4 bases, with 18 bases separating them. The CDR3 runs 17 residues. The germline gives CDR1 SGDLS, CDR2 YYNGEE. It was 5'RACE with constant-segment primers that produced the TCR alpha and TCR beta cDNA libraries, which carried sample barcodes and UMIs. TCRdb analysed the 5' RACE reads with MiXCR anew, one entry per CDR3 protein. The table lists 100,000 to 150,000 distinct CDR3 sequences, approximately 15% of them singletons. The data were taken from a study of T-cell memory formation after mild COVID-19. Findings and caveats of the study: Cross-reactive memory appears to have joined, as suggested by some responding clones showing up in pre-infection memory.

Sequencing was done on a sample of PBMCs or a T cell subset sorted from them (not recorded which). V and J are TRBV9 and TRBJ1-3; the D is unclear. The clonotype was recovered from a man younger than 35 who had mild COVID-19 (a few samples of this study predate the infection). Cell type and time point are not known. CDR3 in amino acids: CASSVSPPISGGNTIYF. The DNA for the CDR3 is TGTGCCAGCAGCGTAAGCCCCCCTATATCTGGCGGAAACACCATATATTTT. Drawing the rest from reference TRBV9 and TRBJ1-3, the complete variable domain is DSGVTQTPKHLITATGQRVTLRCSPRSGDLSVYWYQQSLDQGLQFLIQYYNGEERAKGNILERFSAQQFPDLHSELNLSSLELGDSALYFCASSVSPPISGGNTIYFGEGSWLTVV.